Listed here are 22 T cell receptor beta chains from one sample, sequenced in a study of monozygotic twins with inflammatory bowel disease. TCRdb re-called the 5' RACE reads and catalogs CDR3 proteins one per entry, DNA excluded. The listing contains fewer than 110,000 distinct CDR3 sequences. The sample comprised blood. The receptor source for this set is a human donor with ulcerative colitis or Crohn's disease, or a healthy co-twin of an affected twin (not recorded which).

This chain links TRBV5-1 with TRBJ2-5. This CDR3 comprises 13 residues. Looked up from germline, CDR1 is SGHRS and CDR2 is YFSETQ. The chain's CDR3 is CASSSKGGETQYF.

The CDR3 sequence is CASTDGSYEQYF. The V gene is TRBV2, the J gene TRBJ2-7. Looked up from germline, CDR1 is SNHLY and CDR2 is FYNNEI. CDR3 length equals 12 residues.

This sequence joins TRBV5-6 and TRBJ1-2. The germline V gene encodes CDR1 SGHDT and CDR2 YYEEEE. This CDR3 is built from 15 residues. The CDR3 protein is CASSLLEAPVHGYTF.

The chain has TRBV7-2 and TRBJ2-5; TCRdb reports TRBD1, a call that lacks DNA to check it against. Germline V gene lookup returns CDR1 SGHTA and CDR2 FQGNSA. The CDR3 length is 13 residues. Here the CDR3 reads CASSNYRVETQYF.

The chain recombines TRBV12-3 or TRBV12-4 with TRBJ2-2; TCRdb picks TRBD2, but there is no DNA to check that call. The CDR3 covers 14 residues. CDR3 sequence reads: CASRLRGNTGELFF.

The V gene is TRBV20-1, the J gene TRBJ2-1. This CDR3 is built from 14 residues. Germline CDR1 DFQATT, CDR2 SNEGSKA (reference sequence). The CDR3 loop is CSAILPKPYNEQFF.

This chain connects TRBV11-2 to TRBJ1-5; checking the TCRdb D call of TRBD1 is not possible without DNA. This CDR3 has 16 residues. CDR1 is SGHAT and CDR2 is FQNNGV in the germline V gene. This CDR3 reads CASSSLQGSGNQPQHF.

The V gene is TRBV5-1, the J gene TRBJ1-5; the TCRdb D gene call, TRBD1, has no DNA to confirm it. The CDR3 has 15 residues. CDR1 SGHRS and CDR2 YFSETQ come from the germline V gene. The CDR3 protein is CASSLAGQGGQPQHF.

CDR3 loop: CASSSNKLAEPAYEQYF. The V and J genes are TRBV7-2 and TRBJ2-7. Germline lookup yields CDR1 SGHTA and CDR2 FQGNSA. This CDR3 is 17 amino acids long. The complete variable domain, with remaining parts taken from reference TRBV7-2 and TRBJ2-7, reads GAGVSQSPSNKVTEKGKDVELRCDPISGHTALYWYRQSLGQGLEFLIYFQGNSAPDKSGLPSDRFSAERTGGSVSTLTIQRTQQEDSAVYLCASSSNKLAEPAYEQYFGPGTRLTVT.

The V gene is TRBV20-1, the J gene TRBJ1-2; the D gene TCRdb calls, TRBD1, cannot be checked with no DNA. The CDR3 runs 13 residues. Germline CDR1 and CDR2: DFQATT and SNEGSKA (reference sequence). The CDR3 here is CSARQGGASGYTF.

The chain recombines TRBV4-2 with TRBJ1-5; no DNA is available, so the TRBD1 call from TCRdb remains unchecked. Germline CDR1 reads LGHNA; CDR2 reads YNFKEQ. The CDR3 consists of 14 residues. CDR3 sequence: CASSQGDRDQPQHF.

This chain joins TRBV6-5 and TRBJ2-7; TCRdb returns TRBD1, unconfirmable since there is no DNA. CDR1 and CDR2 (germline): MNHEY, SVGAGI. This CDR3 is 13 amino acids long. The CDR3 here is CASRGTSTYEQYF.

The chain employs TRBV2 and TRBJ2-2; TCRdb's assignment of TRBD2 cannot be checked, as there is no DNA. Germline-derived CDR1 and CDR2 are SNHLY and FYNNEI. The CDR3 spans 14 residues. The CDR3 reads CDSSSGETTGELCF.

The chain employs TRBV5-6 and TRBJ2-7. The CDR3 has 16 amino acids. The V gene's germline CDR1 is SGHDT and CDR2 YYEEEE. The CDR3 sequence: CASSLFVGKRSYEQYF.

J is TRBJ1-1 and V is TRBV25-1; TCRdb's D call of TRBD1 is untestable without DNA. Germline CDR1 reads MGHDK; CDR2 reads SYGVNS. The CDR3 length is 13 residues. The CDR3 reads CASSKTGGTEAFF.

CDR3 residues: CSAKVSGNTIYF. The rearrangement uses TRBV20-1 and TRBJ1-3. Germline loops: CDR1 DFQATT, CDR2 SNEGSKA (reference sequence). This CDR3 spans 12 amino acids.

The CDR3 is CASSLENPRDEQFF. V and J are TRBV9 and TRBJ2-1; the TCRdb call, TRBD2, lacks DNA for checking. This CDR3 is built from 14 residues. Germline assignment: CDR1 SGDLS and CDR2 YYNGEE.

This chain links TRBV7-2 with TRBJ2-3; TCRdb picks TRBD1, but there is no DNA to check that call. Germline V CDR1 and CDR2: SGHTA, FQGNSA. CDR3 size: 14 residues. CDR3 sequence reads: CASSRGQVGDTQYF.

J is TRBJ2-7 and V is TRBV6-2 or TRBV6-3. Germline V lookup: CDR1 MNHEY, CDR2 SVGEGT. The CDR3 has 12 amino acids. CDR3: CASSYSTYEQYF.

The chain couples TRBV25-1 to TRBJ2-1; TCRdb picks TRBD2, but there is no DNA to check that call. Germline lookup yields CDR1 MGHDK and CDR2 SYGVNS. The CDR3 is 14 residues long. CDR3: CASSSPSGKVEQFF.

CDR3 in amino acids: CASTTHGYEQYF. This chain joins TRBV2 and TRBJ2-7. The CDR3 is 12 residues long. The germline V gene has CDR1 SNHLY and CDR2 FYNNEI. The full variable domain, in which reference TRBV2 and TRBJ2-7 provide the parts outside the CDR3, is EPEVTQTPSHQVTQMGQEVILRCVPISNHLYFYWYRQILGQKVEFLVSFYNNEISEKSEIFDDQFSVERPDGSNFTLKIRSTKLEDSAMYFCASTTHGYEQYFGPGTRLTVT.

The chain couples TRBV5-1 to TRBJ1-2. CDR3 size: 13 residues. The germline V gene has CDR1 SGHRS and CDR2 YFSETQ. The CDR3 loop is CASSLVANYGYTF.